Listed below are T cell receptor beta chains from one sample, sequenced in a study of T cell repertoires in cytomegalovirus infection. TCRdb re-called the reads through MiXCR, storing one row per CDR3 protein. This table has 150,000 to 200,000 distinct CDR3 sequences, approximately 20% appearing once. Sequenced input: PBMCs. The receptors come from a human donor in good health (CMV status not recorded). Some clones in this sample may be carry-over from other donors' samples. Both conserved end residues are part of each CDR3. A D gene is named only where the DNA matches it firmly. A row's size may be missing; if present it is once, few, many or a size class.

TRBD1 | TRBJ1-1 | many | TRBV24-1 | TGTGCCACCAGTGATCCGGGACAGCCAAACACTGAAGCTTTCTTT | CATSDPGQPNTEAFF
- | TRBJ1-1 | - | TRBV19 | TGTGCCAGTAGTATAGGAGGGCAGGGGAACACTGAAGCTTTCTTT | CASSIGGQGNTEAFF
TRBD2 | TRBJ2-1 | few | TRBV7-9 | TGTGCCAGCAGCAGAAGCGGGATCCCCTACAATGAGCAGTTCTTC | CASSRSGIPYNEQFF
- | TRBJ2-5 | few | TRBV19 | TGTGCCAGTCCGGGGGCCCTAGCGGCCTGGGGGACCCAGTACTTC | CASPGALAAWGTQYF
- | TRBJ1-1 | - | TRBV29-1 | TGCAGCGTTGATAGTACGGGGTTTAGCACTGAAGCTTTCTTT | CSVDSTGFSTEAFF
- | TRBJ2-7 | few | TRBV7-2 | TGTGCCAGCAGCTTTAAGGGATCCTACGAGCAGTACTTC | CASSFKGSYEQYF
- | TRBJ2-5 | few | TRBV29-1 | TGCAGCGTTGAAGGTCCGGGACGCCAAGAGACCCAGTACTTC | CSVEGPGRQETQYF
TRBD1 | TRBJ1-5 | - | TRBV7-2 | TGTGCCAGCAGCCCCCACGGACAGGGGGACCAGCCCCAGCATTTT | CASSPHGQGDQPQHF
TRBD1 | TRBJ1-2 | few | TRBV23-1 | TGCGCCAGCAGTCAATCGCTCCCGGGACAGGGGCGCTTTGAGGATGGCTACACCTTC | CASSQSLPGQGRFEDGYTF
- | TRBJ2-7 | - | TRBV5-4 | TGTGCCAGCAGTTACGGGACGGACCCCTACGAGCAGTACTTC | CASSYGTDPYEQYF
- | TRBJ1-5 | many | TRBV7-2 | TGTGCCAGCAGCTTAGTTAGTCGGGGCAATCAGCCCCAGCATTTT | CASSLVSRGNQPQHF
- | TRBJ2-5 | once | TRBV27 | TGTGCCAGCAGTCTTGAGGGGAGGACCCAGTACTTC | CASSLEGRTQYF
TRBD1 | TRBJ1-1 | few | TRBV5-6 | TGTGCCAGCAGAAGCGGACAGGGACCTGAAGCTTTCTTT | CASRSGQGPEAFF
TRBD2 | TRBJ2-3 | few | TRBV27 | TGTGCCAGCAGTCATGGGAGGGGCAGGGATACGCAGTATTTT | CASSHGRGRDTQYF
TRBD1 | TRBJ2-7 | - | TRBV13 | TGCGCCAGCAGTGACAGGGCCTACGAGCAGTACTTC | CASSDRAYEQYF
TRBD2 | TRBJ2-1 | many | TRBV7-2 | TGTGCCAGCAGACGGACTAGCGGGAGGGCCGCTGGGAATGAGCAGTTCTTC | CASRRTSGRAAGNEQFF
TRBD2 | TRBJ2-7 | - | TRBV12-3/TRBV12-4 | TGTGCCAGCAGTTTAGGACTAGCGGGTGGGCTGAACTTC | CASSLGLAGGLNF
TRBD2 | TRBJ2-3 | many | TRBV7-2 | TGTGCCAGCAGCTTAGAACTAGCGGACACAGATACGCAGTATTTT | CASSLELADTDTQYF
- | TRBJ1-2 | few | TRBV12-3/TRBV12-4 | TGTGCCAGCACAAGGGACTATGGCTACACCTTC | CASTRDYGYTF
- | TRBJ2-1 | many | TRBV7-9 | TGTGCCAGCAGCTCCCTGAGGGGGGTAATGTACAATGAGCAGTTCTTC | CASSSLRGVMYNEQFF
- | TRBJ2-3 | - | TRBV28 | TGTGCCAGCGCCCGGTTCCACACAGATACGCAGTATTTT | CASARFHTDTQYF
- | TRBJ1-6 | - | TRBV6-2/TRBV6-3 | TGTGCCAGCAGTCAGACGGGCGGAAATTCACCCCTCCACTTT | CASSQTGGNSPLHF
- | TRBJ2-3 | - | TRBV7-9 | TGTGCCAGCAGGGGGCCTAGTTGGACAGATACGCAGTATTTT | CASRGPSWTDTQYF
TRBD2 | TRBJ2-1 | - | TRBV5-1 | TGCGCCAGCAGCCCGGGAGGTAGCGGCGAGCAGTTCTTC | CASSPGGSGEQFF
TRBD1 | TRBJ2-5 | few | TRBV7-9 | TGTGCCAGCAGCTTTTTGGGACAGAAAGAGACCCAGTACTTC | CASSFLGQKETQYF
TRBD2 | TRBJ2-1 | - | TRBV7-2 | TGTGCCAGCAGCTTAGGACTAGCGGGGGTACCGACTTACAATGAGCAGTTCTTC | CASSLGLAGVPTYNEQFF
- | TRBJ1-6 | - | TRBV5-1 | TGCGCCAGCAGCCTGCCGGACAGAGAGAATTCACCCCTCCACTTT | CASSLPDRENSPLHF
- | TRBJ2-7 | - | TRBV24-1 | TGTGCCACCAGTGCCCCGTCTGACGGGATCTCCTACGAGCAGTACTTC | CATSAPSDGISYEQYF
- | TRBJ1-1 | - | TRBV28 | TGTGCCTCCCGGGACATCGTAATGAACACTGAAGCTTTCTTT | CASRDIVMNTEAFF
TRBD1 | TRBJ2-7 | few | TRBV30 | TGTGCCTGGAGGACAGGGATCGAGCAGTACTTC | CAWRTGIEQYF
TRBD1 | TRBJ1-5 | few | TRBV30 | TGTGCCTGGAGTGTTGGGCAGGGGGGGCAGCCCCAGCATTTT | CAWSVGQGGQPQHF
- | TRBJ2-2 | few | TRBV6-5 | TGTGCCAGCAGCTACGAGGGAAGGTTCGGGGAGCTGTTTTTT | CASSYEGRFGELFF
- | TRBJ2-7 | few | TRBV7-2 | TGTGCCAGCAGCTTAGCGGGCCCAGTCTACGAGCAGTACTTC | CASSLAGPVYEQYF
- | TRBJ1-2 | once | TRBV7-9 | TGTGCCAGCAGCTTAAGGTCCGTGAGCTACACCTTC | CASSLRSVSYTF
TRBD1 | TRBJ2-5 | - | TRBV5-4 | TGTGCCGGGGGGGACAGGGGGCGTGTTGAGACCCAGTACTTC | CAGGDRGRVETQYF
TRBD1 | TRBJ1-2 | - | TRBV20-1 | TGCAGTGCTACGGACAGGGGACAGTATGGCTACACCTTC | CSATDRGQYGYTF
TRBD2 | TRBJ2-1 | many | TRBV11-2 | TGTGCCAGCAGCTTAGAGACTAGCGGGAGCAATGAGCAGTTCTTC | CASSLETSGSNEQFF
- | TRBJ1-1 | - | TRBV11-3 | TGTGCCAGCAGCTTAGATAGGGGAATGAACACTGAAGCTTTCTTT | CASSLDRGMNTEAFF
- | TRBJ1-1 | many | TRBV7-2 | TGTGCCAGCAGCTTGGGGGGTCAGGGGCGGAAAAACACTGAAGCTTTCTTT | CASSLGGQGRKNTEAFF
- | TRBJ1-2 | many | TRBV7-9 | TGTGCCAGCAAACAAAGCACAGGGAACTATGGCTACACCTTC | CASKQSTGNYGYTF
- | TRBJ2-1 | - | TRBV7-8 | TGTGCCAGCAGCTCGGGGCAGGACTCCTACAATGAGCAGTTCTTC | CASSSGQDSYNEQFF
- | TRBJ1-2 | - | TRBV3-1 | TGTGCCAGCAGCCCCTACGGGGGGGACGGCTATGGCTACACCTTC | CASSPYGGDGYGYTF
- | TRBJ1-2 | few | TRBV6-5 | TGTGCCAGCAGTCCTCTTGGTAACTATGGCTACACCTTC | CASSPLGNYGYTF
TRBD1 | TRBJ1-1 | many | TRBV7-2 | TGTGCCAGCAGCAAGGGACAGGGGCTGGGGAACACTGAAGCTTTCTTT | CASSKGQGLGNTEAFF
- | TRBJ1-5 | many | TRBV6-2/TRBV6-3 | TGTGCCAGCAGTTTCCTCCGGGGGAAGGCTCCCCATCAGCCCCAGCATTTT | CASSFLRGKAPHQPQHF
- | TRBJ2-3 | few | TRBV7-9 | TGTGCCAGCAGCTTAGCGGGGGTCACAGATACGCAGTATTTT | CASSLAGVTDTQYF
TRBD2 | TRBJ2-5 | few | TRBV7-9 | TGTGCCAGCAGCTTGAGCGGGGGGGTCCAAGAGACCCAGTACTTC | CASSLSGGVQETQYF
TRBD2 | TRBJ2-1 | few | TRBV10-3 | TGTGCCATCAGCGGGGGGGGGGCCTACAATGAGCAGTTCTTC | CAISGGGAYNEQFF
- | TRBJ1-2 | many | TRBV7-2 | TGTGCCAGCACCCAAGGGGACACAAATGTCTATGGCTACACCTTC | CASTQGDTNVYGYTF
- | TRBJ1-2 | few | TRBV12-3/TRBV12-4 | TGTGCCAGCAGTTTCACACCGCGTGGCTACACCTTC | CASSFTPRGYTF
TRBD2 | TRBJ2-1 | - | TRBV5-1 | TGCGCCAGCAGCACTAGCGGGTCCTACAATGAGCAGTTCTTC | CASSTSGSYNEQFF
- | TRBJ1-5 | - | TRBV6-6 | TGTGCCAGCAGTTCGAGGGGAGCGGATCAGCCCCAGCATTTT | CASSSRGADQPQHF
- | TRBJ1-1 | few | TRBV6-2/TRBV6-3 | TGTGCCAGCAGTTACGAGGGAGGGAACACTGAAGCTTTCTTT | CASSYEGGNTEAFF
- | TRBJ1-3 | - | TRBV11-2 | TGTGCCAGCAGCTTAAGTGTCGAGGGTACGAGCTCTGGAAACACCATATATTTT | CASSLSVEGTSSGNTIYF